Detailed here is one TCR beta chain. These data originate in a study of shared clonotypes between healthy human individuals. About the research overall: Serving as donors were two women and a few men, whose ages spanned 18 to 49.

Naive CD8 populations comprised CD45RO-negative cells positively selected for CCR7, excluding terminally differentiated effector memory CD45RA+ cells. The length of the CDR3 is 14 residues. The ends lost 7 bases at V and 4 bases at J; junction bases unmatched: 8. Germline V lookup: CDR1 MNHGY, CDR2 SAAAGT. Repertoires were generated with immunoSEQ multiplex PCR, while TCRdb's copy carries only in-frame clones and drops some. The table includes around 1,900,000 clones, 93% detected once. This clonotype was sampled from a young man in good health. Some clones in this sample may be carry-over from other donors' samples. The sequencing input was naive CD8+ T cells from PBMCs. V usage is TRBV6-8 and J usage is TRBJ2-3, with 7 bases that match TRBD2. The CDR3 reads CASIRGGSADTQYF. In nucleotides, the CDR3 is TGTGCCAGCATCCGCGGCGGGAGCGCAGATACGCAGTATTTT.